The clone carrying this TCR beta chain was observed a few times. These data originate in a study of spatial heterogeneity in lung cancer. Time point reported: blood at routine non-recurrence follow-up after resection. TCRs were sequenced from unsorted whole RNA of tumor, nontumor lung or PBMC. Per the germline V gene, CDR1 is MNHEY and CDR2 is SVGAGI. This CDR3 has 15 amino acids. Between the trimmed V and J ends, which lost 3 bases and 4 bases, there was a span of 16 bases. TCRdb re-analysed the 5' RACE reads in MiXCR, keeping a single row per CDR3 protein. The repertoire holds around 110,000 distinct CDR3 sequences, approximately 12% seen once, with over 15% in the top ten.

This specimen was PBMCs, taken at follow-up. The sequence was collected from a male donor with early-stage non-small cell lung cancer. The rearrangement links TRBV6-5 to TRBJ2-7, with D possibly matching TRBD2 (7 bases). CDR3 loop: CASSYAGAVGYEQYF. The CDR3 DNA reads as TGTGCCAGCAGTTATGCGGGGGCCGTCGGGTACGAGCAGTACTTC.